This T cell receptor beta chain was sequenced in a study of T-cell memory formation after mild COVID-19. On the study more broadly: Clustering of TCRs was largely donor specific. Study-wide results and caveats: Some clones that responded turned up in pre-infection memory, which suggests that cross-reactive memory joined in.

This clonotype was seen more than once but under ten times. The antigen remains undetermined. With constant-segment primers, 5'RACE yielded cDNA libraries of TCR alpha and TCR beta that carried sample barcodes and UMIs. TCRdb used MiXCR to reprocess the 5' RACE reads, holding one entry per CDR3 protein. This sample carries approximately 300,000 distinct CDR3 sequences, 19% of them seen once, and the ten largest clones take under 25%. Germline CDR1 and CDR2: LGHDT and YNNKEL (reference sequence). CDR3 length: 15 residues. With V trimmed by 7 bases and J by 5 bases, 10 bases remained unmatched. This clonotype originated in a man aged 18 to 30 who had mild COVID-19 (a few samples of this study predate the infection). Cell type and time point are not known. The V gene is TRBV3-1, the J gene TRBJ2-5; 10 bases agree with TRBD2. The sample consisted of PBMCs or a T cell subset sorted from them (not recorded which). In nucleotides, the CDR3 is TGTGCCAGCACCCAGCGGGGGGGCCGGGCCGAGACCCAGTACTTC. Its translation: CASTQRGGRAETQYF.